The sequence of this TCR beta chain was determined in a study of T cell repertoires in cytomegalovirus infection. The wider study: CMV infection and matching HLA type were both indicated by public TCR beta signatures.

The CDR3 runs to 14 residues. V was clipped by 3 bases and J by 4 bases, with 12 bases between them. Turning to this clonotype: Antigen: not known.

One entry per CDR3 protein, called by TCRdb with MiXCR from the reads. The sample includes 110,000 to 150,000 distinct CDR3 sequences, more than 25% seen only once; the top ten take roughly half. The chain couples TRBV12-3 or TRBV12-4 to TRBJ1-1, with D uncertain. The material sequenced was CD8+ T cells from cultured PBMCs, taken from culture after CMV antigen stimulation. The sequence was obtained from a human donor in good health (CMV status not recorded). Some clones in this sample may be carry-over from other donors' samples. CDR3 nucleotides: TGTGCCAGCAGTTTTCTTATAGGCAGCACTGAAGCTTTCTTT. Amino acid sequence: CASSFLIGSTEAFF.